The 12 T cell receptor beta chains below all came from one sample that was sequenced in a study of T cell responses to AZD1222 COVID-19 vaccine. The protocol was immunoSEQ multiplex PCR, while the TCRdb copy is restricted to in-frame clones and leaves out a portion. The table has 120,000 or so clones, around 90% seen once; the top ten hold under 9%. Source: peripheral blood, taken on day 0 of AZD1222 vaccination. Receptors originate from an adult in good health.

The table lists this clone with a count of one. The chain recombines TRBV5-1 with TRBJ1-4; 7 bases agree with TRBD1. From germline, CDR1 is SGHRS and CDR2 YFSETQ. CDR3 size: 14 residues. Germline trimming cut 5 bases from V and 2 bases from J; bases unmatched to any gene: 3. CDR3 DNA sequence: TGCGCCAGCAGACAGGGGACCACTAATGAAAAACTGTTTTTT. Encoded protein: CASRQGTTNEKLFF.

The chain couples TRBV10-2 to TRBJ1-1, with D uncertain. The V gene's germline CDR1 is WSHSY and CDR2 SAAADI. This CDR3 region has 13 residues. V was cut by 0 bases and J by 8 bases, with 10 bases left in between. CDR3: CASSESEPGEAFF. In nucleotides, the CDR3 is TGCGCCAGCAGTGAGTCTGAGCCGGGCGAAGCTTTCTTT.

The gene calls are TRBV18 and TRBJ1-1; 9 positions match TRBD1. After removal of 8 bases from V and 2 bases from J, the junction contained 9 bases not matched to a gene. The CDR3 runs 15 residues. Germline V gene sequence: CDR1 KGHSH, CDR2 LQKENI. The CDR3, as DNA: TGTGCCAGCAAACAGGGGGCGCGAGAAAACACTGAAGCTTTCTTT. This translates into CASKQGARENTEAFF.

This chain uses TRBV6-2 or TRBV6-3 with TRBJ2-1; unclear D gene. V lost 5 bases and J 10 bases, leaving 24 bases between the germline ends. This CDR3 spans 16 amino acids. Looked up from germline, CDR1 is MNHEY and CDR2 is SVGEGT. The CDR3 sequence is CASSQWSKITRTEQFF. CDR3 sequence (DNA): TGTGCCAGCAGTCAGTGGTCCAAAATTACACGGACCGAGCAGTTCTTC.

CDR3 in amino acids: CASSSVDQGSTEAFF. The DNA of the CDR3 is TGTGCCAGCAGTTCCGTGGATCAAGGGAGCACTGAAGCTTTCTTT. The rearrangement joins TRBV6-5 to TRBJ1-1; D is uncertain. The CDR3 has 15 residues. The V and J ends lost 4 bases and 4 bases respectively, with 16 bases between them. Germline assignment: CDR1 MNHEY and CDR2 SVGAGI.

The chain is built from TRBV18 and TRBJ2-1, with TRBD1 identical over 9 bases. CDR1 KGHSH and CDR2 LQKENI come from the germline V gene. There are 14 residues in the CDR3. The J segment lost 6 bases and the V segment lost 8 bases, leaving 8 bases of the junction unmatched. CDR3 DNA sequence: TGTGCCAGCCTATCGGACAGGGGTGGCAATGAGCAGTTCTTC. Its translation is CASLSDRGGNEQFF.

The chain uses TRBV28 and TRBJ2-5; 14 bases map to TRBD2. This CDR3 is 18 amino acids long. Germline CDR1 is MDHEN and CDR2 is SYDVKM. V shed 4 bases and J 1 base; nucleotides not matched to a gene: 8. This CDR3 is CASSSPEGLAGGQETQYF. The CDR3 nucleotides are TGTGCCAGCAGTTCGCCCGAAGGACTAGCGGGGGGCCAAGAGACCCAGTACTTC.

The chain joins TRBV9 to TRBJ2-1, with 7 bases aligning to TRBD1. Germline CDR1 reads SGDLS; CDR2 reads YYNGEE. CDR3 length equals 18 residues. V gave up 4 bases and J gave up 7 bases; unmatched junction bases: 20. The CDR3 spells CASSTHRQGSYNENEQFF. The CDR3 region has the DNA TGTGCCAGCAGCACTCATAGACAGGGTAGCTATAACGAGAATGAGCAGTTCTTC.

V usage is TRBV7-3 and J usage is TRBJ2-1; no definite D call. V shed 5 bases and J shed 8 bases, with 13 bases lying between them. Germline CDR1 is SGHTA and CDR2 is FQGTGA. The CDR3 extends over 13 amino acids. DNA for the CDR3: TGTGCCAGCAGCACGGGTACTATCCATGAGCAGTTCTTC. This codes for CASSTGTIHEQFF.

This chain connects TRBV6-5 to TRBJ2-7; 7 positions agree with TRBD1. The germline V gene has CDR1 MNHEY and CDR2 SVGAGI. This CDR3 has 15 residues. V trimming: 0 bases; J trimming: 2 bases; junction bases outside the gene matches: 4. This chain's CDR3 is CASSYSDRRTYEQYF. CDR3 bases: TGTGCCAGCAGTTACTCGGACAGGCGCACCTACGAGCAGTACTTC.

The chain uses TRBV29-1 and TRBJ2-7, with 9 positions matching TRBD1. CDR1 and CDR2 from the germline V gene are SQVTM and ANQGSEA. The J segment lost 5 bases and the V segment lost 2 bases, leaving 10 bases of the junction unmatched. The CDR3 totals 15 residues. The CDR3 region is CSVEFNTGGWDEQYF. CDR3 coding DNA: TGCAGCGTTGAATTTAATACAGGGGGCTGGGACGAGCAGTACTTC.

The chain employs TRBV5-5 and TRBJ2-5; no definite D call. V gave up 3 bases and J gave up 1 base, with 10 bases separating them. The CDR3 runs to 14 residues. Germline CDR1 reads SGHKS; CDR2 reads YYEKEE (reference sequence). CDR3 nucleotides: TGTGCCAGCAGCTACACTGGATCCCAAGAGACCCAGTACTTC. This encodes CASSYTGSQETQYF.